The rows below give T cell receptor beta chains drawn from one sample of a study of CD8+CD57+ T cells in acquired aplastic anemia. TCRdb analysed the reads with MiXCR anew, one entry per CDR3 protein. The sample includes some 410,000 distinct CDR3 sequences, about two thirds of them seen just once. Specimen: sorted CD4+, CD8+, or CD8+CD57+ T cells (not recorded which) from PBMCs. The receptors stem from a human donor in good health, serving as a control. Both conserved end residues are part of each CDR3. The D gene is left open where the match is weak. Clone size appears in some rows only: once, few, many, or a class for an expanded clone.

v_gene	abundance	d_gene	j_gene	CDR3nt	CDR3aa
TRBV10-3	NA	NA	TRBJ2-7	TGTGCCAGCAGCCAATATGAGGGCTCCTACGAGCAGTACTTC	CASSQYEGSYEQYF
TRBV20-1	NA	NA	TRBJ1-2	TGCAGTGCTACTTCGTCGGGGTCTAGCAATGGCTACACCTTC	CSATSSGSSNGYTF
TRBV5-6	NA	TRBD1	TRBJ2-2	TGTGCCAGCAGCTTGGTTGGACAGGGGGCGAGCGGGGAGCTGTTTTTT	CASSLVGQGASGELFF
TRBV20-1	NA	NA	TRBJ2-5	TGCAGTGCTATAACTGTACGGTCCGGAGAGACCCAGTACTTC	CSAITVRSGETQYF
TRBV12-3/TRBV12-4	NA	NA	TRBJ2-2	TGTGCCAGCAGAGCGCAGGGTGGTATCACCGGGGAGCTGTTTTTT	CASRAQGGITGELFF
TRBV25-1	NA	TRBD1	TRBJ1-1	TGTGCCAGCAGTGACCCTTGGACAGGGTCGAGCGAACAGTTCTTT	CASSDPWTGSSEQFF
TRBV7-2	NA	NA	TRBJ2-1	TGTGCCAGCAGACAGGACAAAAGGCAGCAGTACTTT	CASRQDKRQQYF
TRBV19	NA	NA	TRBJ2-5	TGTGCCAGTGGTATAGACGGACGAGGAGAGACCCAGTACTTC	CASGIDGRGETQYF
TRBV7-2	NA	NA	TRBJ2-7	TGTGCCAGCAGCCTTGGACAGGCCCTCGGGGGCGAGCAGTACTTC	CASSLGQALGGEQYF
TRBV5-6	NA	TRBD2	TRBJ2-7	TGTGCCAGCAGCTTTCGCGGACTAGTCTACGAGCAGTACTTC	CASSFRGLVYEQYF
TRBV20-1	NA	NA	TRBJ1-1	TGCAGTGCTAGAGATCGAATGGGGGTGAACACTGAAGCTTTCTTT	CSARDRMGVNTEAFF
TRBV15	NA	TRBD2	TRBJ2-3	TGTTCCACCAGTAGGGGACTAGGGCAGGGGACAGATACGCAGTATTTT	CSTSRGLGQGTDTQYF
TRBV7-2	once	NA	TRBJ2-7	TGTGCCAGCAGTGTGGACTCAGACGCGCAGTACTTT	CASSVDSDAQYF
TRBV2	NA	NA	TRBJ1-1	TGTGCCAGCAGTACAGATCGAGAAGCTTACTTT	CASSTDREAYF
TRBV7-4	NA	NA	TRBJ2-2	TGTGCCAGCAGCTTACTAGTCGGCGGGGAGCTGTTTTTT	CASSLLVGGELFF
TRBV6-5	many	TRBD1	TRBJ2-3	TGTGCCAGCCGGGACAGGGATTTCTATTTT	CASRDRDFYF
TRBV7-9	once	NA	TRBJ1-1	TGTGCCAGCAGCGTAGCCAGTGGGGGCTACACCGTCGGTTTT	CASSVASGGYTVGF
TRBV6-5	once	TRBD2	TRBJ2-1	TGTGCCAGCAGTGCGGGGGACGTTCCCAATGAGCAGTTCTTC	CASSAGDVPNEQFF
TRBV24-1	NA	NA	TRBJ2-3	TGTGCCACCAGTGATTTGCGTCTCGGGCCTAGCACAGATACGCAGTATTTT	CATSDLRLGPSTDTQYF
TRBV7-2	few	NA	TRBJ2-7	TGTGCCAGCAGCACTTCGACAGCCTACGAGCAGTACTTC	CASSTSTAYEQYF
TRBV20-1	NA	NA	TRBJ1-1	TGCAGTGCTGTTAGACCCTCCTACGAGCCTGAAGCTTTCTTT	CSAVRPSYEPEAFF
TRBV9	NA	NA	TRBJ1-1	TGTGCCAGCAGCAGGGACGGTTTCTTT	CASSRDGFF
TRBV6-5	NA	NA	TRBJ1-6	TGTGCCAGCAGACTCCAGGAATCTAGGACACCCCTCCACTTT	CASRLQESRTPLHF
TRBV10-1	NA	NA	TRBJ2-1	TGCGCCAGCAGTGACGGGCTGACGGCCTACAATGAGCAGTTCTTC	CASSDGLTAYNEQFF
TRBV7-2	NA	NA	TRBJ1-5	TGTGCCAGCACCTTGGGCGGGGAGATCTACGAGCAGTACCATTTT	CASTLGGEIYEQYHF
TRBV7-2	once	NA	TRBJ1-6	TGTGCCAGCAGCTTAAATTCGGGACACTACACGGCGGGTTCACCCCTCCACTTT	CASSLNSGHYTAGSPLHF
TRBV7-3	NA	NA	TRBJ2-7	TGTGCCAGCAGCTGGGAATTAGTATCCGAGAAGTACTTC	CASSWELVSEKYF
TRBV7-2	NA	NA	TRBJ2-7	TGTGCCAGCAGCTCCCAGGGCGCGGTCGTCGGGGAGCAGTACTTC	CASSSQGAVVGEQYF
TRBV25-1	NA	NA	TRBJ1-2	TGTGCCAGCAGTGAAAGTTCGGGGGTTGGCTACACCTTC	CASSESSGVGYTF
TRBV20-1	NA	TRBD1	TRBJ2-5	TGCAGTGCTACTGTGACAGGGGGCTTTGGAGAGACCCAGTACTTC	CSATVTGGFGETQYF
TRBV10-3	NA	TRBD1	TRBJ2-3	TGTGCCATCAGAGGGGACAGGCGGGCGGGGACAGATACGCAGTATTTT	CAIRGDRRAGTDTQYF
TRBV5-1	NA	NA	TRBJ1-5	TGCGCCAGCAGTACGAGGTCTGGAGAGACGCCCCAGCATTTT	CASSTRSGETPQHF
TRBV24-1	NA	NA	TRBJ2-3	TGTGCCAGCAGCGTAGAAGTAGGGGATACGCAGTATTTT	CASSVEVGDTQYF
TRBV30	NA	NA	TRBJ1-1	TGTGCCTGGAGAACTACAGGGAACACTGAAGCTTTCTTT	CAWRTTGNTEAFF
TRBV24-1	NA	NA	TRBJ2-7	TGTGCCACCAGTGAGTGCCTCAGGGCCTACGAGCAGTACTTC	CATSECLRAYEQYF
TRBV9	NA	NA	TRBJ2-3	TGTGCCAGCACTGGCGGGGACGGAGAGACCCAGTACTATACGCAGTATTTT	CASTGGDGETQYYTQYF
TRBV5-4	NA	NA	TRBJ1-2	TGTGCCAGCAGCCAAGCGGAGAAGGGTGGGGGCTACGCCTTC	CASSQAEKGGGYAF
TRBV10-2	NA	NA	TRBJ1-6	TGTGCCAGCAGTGTAGGGGGTGGGGATTCTCCCCTCTTCTTT	CASSVGGGDSPLFF
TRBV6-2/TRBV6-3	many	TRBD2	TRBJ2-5	TGTGCCAGCAGGGCGGGGGGGCTGGAGACCCAGTACTTC	CASRAGGLETQYF
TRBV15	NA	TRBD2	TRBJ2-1	TGTGCCACCCTCGGACTAGCCGAATACAATGAGCAGTTCTTC	CATLGLAEYNEQFF
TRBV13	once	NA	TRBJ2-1	TGTGCCAGTAGAGACGCCCCATCGGGGGAGCTCTACAATGAGCAGTTCTTC	CASRDAPSGELYNEQFF